This entry features one T cell receptor (beta chain) sequence. The sample comes from a study of T cell changes during pregnancy in multiple sclerosis. V shed 6 bases and J shed 8 bases, with 19 bases lying between them. CDR1 and CDR2 from the germline V gene are MNHNS and SASEGT. CDR3 length: 14 amino acids. Measured with immunoSEQ multiplex PCR; TCRdb has only the in-frame clones, and not every one. Of 45,000 to 75,000 clones detected, around 93% appear once; the ten largest clones hold around 0.93%. V and J are TRBV6-1 and TRBJ1-2; D uncertain. The clonotype was recovered from a female donor with multiple sclerosis, enrolled in a pregnancy study. The sample here was peripheral blood, taken in the first trimester of pregnancy. CDR3 loop: CASREGTLLLGYTF. Here the CDR3 DNA reads TGTGCCAGCAGAGAGGGAACCCTTCTTCTAGGCTACACCTTC.